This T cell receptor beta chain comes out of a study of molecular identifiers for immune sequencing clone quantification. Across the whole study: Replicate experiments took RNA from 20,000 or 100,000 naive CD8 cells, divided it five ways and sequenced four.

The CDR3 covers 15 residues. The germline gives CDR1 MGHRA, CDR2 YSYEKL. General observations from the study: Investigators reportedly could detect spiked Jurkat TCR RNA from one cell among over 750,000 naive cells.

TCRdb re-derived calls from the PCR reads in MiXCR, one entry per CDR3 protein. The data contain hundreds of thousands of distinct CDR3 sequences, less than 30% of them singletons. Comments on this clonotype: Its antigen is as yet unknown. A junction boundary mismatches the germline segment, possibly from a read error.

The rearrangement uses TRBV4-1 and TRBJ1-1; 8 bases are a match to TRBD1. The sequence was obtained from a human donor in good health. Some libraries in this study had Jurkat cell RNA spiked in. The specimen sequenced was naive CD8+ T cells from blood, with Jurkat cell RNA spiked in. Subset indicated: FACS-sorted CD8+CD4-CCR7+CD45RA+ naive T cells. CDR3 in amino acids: CASGHPPTGGTEAFF. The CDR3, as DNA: TGCGCCAGCGGCCACCCACCCACAGGGGGTACTGAAGCTTTCTTT.